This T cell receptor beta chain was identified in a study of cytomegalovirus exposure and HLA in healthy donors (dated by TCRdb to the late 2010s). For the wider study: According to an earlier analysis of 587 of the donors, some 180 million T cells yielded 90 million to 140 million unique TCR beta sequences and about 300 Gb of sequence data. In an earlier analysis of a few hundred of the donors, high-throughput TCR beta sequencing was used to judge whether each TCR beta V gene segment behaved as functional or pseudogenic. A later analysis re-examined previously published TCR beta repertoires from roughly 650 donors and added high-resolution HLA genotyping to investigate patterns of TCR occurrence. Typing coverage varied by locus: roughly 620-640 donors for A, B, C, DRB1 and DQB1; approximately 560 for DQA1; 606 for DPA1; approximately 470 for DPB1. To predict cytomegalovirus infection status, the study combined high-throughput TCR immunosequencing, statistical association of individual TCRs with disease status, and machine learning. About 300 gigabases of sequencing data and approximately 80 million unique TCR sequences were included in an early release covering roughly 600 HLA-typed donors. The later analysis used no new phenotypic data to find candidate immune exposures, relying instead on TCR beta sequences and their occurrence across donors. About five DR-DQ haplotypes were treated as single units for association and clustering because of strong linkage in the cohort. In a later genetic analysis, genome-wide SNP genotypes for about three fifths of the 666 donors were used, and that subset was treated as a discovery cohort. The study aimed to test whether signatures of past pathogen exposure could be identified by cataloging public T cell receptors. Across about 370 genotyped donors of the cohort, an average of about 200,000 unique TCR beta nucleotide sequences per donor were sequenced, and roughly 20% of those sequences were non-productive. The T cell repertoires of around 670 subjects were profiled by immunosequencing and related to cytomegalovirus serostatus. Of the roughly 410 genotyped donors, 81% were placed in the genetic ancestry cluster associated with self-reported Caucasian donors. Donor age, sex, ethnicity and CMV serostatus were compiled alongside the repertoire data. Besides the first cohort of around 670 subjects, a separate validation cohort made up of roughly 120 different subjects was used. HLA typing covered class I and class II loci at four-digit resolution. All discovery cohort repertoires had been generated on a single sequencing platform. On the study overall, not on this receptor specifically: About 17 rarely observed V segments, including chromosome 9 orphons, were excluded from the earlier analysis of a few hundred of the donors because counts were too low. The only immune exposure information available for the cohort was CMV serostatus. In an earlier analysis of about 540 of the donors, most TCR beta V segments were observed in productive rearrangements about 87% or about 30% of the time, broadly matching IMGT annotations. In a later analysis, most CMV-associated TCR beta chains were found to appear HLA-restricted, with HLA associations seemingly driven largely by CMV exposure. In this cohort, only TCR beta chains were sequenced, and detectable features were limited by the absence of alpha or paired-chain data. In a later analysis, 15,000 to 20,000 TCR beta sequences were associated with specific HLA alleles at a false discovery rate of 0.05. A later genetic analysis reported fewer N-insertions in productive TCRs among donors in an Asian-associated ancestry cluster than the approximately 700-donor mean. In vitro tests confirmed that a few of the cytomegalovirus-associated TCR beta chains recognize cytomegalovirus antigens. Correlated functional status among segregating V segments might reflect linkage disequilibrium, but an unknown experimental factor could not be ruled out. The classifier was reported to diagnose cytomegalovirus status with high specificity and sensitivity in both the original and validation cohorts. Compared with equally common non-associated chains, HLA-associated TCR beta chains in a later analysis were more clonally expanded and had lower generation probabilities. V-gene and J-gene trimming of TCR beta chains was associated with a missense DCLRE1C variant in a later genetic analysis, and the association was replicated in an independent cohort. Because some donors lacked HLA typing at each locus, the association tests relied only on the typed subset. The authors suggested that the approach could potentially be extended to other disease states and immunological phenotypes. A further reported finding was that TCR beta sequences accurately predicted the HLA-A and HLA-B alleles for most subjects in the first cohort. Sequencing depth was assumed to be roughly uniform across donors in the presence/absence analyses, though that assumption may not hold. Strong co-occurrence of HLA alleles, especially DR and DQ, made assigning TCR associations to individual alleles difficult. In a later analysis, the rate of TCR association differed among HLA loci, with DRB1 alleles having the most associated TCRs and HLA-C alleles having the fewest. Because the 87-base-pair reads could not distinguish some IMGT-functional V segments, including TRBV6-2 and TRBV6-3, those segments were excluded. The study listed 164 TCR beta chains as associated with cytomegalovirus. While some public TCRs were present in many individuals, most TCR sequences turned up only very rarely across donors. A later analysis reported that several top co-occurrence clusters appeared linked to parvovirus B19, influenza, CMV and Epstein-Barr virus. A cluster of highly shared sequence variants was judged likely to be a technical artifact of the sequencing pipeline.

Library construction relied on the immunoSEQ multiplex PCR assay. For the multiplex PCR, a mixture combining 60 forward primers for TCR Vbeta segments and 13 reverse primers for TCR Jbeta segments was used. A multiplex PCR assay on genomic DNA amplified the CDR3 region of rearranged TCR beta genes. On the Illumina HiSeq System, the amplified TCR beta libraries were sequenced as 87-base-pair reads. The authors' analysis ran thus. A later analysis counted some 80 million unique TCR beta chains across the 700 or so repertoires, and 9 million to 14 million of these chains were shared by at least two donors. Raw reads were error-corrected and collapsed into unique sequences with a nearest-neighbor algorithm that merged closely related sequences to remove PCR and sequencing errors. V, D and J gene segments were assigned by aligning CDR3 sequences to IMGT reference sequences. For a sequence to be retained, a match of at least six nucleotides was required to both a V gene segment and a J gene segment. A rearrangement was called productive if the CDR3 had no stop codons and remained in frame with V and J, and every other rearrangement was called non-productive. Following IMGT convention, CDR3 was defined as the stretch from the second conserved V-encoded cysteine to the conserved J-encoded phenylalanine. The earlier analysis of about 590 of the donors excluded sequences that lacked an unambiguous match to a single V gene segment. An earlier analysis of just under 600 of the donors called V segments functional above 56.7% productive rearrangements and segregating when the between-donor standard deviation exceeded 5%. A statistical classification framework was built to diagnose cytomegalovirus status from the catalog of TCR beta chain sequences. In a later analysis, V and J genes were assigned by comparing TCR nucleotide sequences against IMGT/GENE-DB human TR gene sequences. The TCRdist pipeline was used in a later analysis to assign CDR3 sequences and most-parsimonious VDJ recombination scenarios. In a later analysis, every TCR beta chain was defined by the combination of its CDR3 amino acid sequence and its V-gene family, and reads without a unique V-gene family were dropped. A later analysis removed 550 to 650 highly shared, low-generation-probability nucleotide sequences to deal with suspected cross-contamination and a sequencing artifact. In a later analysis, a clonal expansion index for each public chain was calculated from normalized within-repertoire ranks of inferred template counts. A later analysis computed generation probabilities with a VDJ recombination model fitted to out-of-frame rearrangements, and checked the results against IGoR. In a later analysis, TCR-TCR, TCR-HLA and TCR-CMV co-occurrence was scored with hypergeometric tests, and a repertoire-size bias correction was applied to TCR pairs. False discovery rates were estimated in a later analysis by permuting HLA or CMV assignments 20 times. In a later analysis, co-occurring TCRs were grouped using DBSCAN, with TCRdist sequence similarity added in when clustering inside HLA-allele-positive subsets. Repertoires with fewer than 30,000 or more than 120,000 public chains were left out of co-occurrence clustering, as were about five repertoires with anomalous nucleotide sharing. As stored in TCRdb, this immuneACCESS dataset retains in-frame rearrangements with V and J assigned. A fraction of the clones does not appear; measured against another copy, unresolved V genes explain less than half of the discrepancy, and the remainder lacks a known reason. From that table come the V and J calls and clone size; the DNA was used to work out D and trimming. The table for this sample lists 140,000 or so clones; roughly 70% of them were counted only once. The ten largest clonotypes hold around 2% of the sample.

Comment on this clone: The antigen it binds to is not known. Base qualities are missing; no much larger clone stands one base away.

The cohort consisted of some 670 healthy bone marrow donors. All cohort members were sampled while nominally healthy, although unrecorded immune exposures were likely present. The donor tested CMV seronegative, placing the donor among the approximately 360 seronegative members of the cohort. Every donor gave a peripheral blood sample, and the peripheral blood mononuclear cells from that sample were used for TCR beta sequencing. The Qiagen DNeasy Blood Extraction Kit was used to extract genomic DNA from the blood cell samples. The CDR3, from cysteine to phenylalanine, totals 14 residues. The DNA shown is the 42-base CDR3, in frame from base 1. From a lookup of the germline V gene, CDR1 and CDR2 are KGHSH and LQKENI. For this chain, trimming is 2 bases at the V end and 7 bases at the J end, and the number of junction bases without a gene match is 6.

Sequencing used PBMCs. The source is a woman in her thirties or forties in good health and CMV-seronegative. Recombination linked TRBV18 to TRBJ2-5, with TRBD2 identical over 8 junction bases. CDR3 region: CASSPTSGSGTQYF. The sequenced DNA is TGTGCCAGCTCACCAACTAGCGGTTCCGGGACCCAGTACTTC. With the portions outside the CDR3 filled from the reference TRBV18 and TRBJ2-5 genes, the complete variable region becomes NAGVMQNPRHLVRRRGQEARLRCSPMKGHSHVYWYRQLPEEGLKFMVYLQKENIIDESGMPKERFSAEFPKEGPSILRIQQVVRGDSAAYFCASSPTSGSGTQYFGPGTRLLVL.